This record concerns one T cell receptor beta chain sequence. Its antigen is not identified. The CDR3 extends 3 residues past the end of the read, so its final part is completed from the germline J gene. The data were produced by immunoSEQ multiplex PCR, yet TCRdb's version contains in-frame clones alone and is incomplete. This sample's clone table lists about 18,000 clones. The record originates from a study of T cells in women clearing cervical HPV infection. Study-wide context: Control women cleared a single incident HPV16 infection within 12 months. Blood came at first lesion visit for cases, post-clearance for controls. Overall study results and limits: Cases carried less TRBV6-7 than controls: roughly 0.11% versus 0.16%. CIN3+ cases had significantly higher TCR repertoire richness than controls, but evenness did not differ.

Germline V gene sequence: CDR1 SGHRS, CDR2 YFSETQ. This CDR3 is 14 amino acids long. V lost 5 bases, J lost 3 bases, and 5 bases stayed unmatched. The rearrangement joins TRBV5-1 to TRBJ2-5; TRBD2 matches 9 bases. This clonotype was obtained from a woman between 18 and 70 years old with a cervical HPV16 infection that either progressed to CIN3+ or cleared (not recorded which). What was sequenced was blood buffy coat. The CDR3 sequence is CASRVEREEETQYF. The covered CDR3 bases are TGCGCCAGCAGGGTCGAGCGGGAGGAAGAGACC. The variable domain in full, with the rest retrieved from reference TRBV5-1 and TRBJ2-5, is KAGVTQTPRYLIKTRGQQVTLSCSPISGHRSVSWYQQTPGQGLQFLFEYFSETQRNKGNFPGRFSGRQFSNSRSEMNVSTLELGDSALYLCASRVEREEETQYFGPGTRLLVL.